This TCR beta chain was obtained from a study of T cell responses to AZD1222 COVID-19 vaccine. Notes on the study in general: Repertoire sampling occurred only after the peak T cell response. In the spike-specific TCR repertoire, nearly half reportedly target unmutated variant regions. Possibly, clonal diversity was underestimated; donors were largely white British and included more females.

As concerns this clone: No antigen is known for it.

The table came from immunoSEQ multiplex PCR; TCRdb's copy has only in-frame clones and leaves some out. In the table there are about 100,000 clones, approximately 90% of which are singletons. Doses given second, at about 4 or about 12 weeks, were pooled. The CDR3 spans 15 residues. V dropped 0 bases and J dropped 3; count of bases not matched to a gene: 4. From germline, CDR1 is SGHVS and CDR2 FQNEAQ. The sequence derives from an adult who received the AZD1222 COVID-19 vaccine. Source: peripheral blood, taken 28 days after the second AZD1222 dose. The chain joins TRBV7-8 to TRBJ1-2, with 7 bases matching TRBD1. This chain's CDR3 is CASSLAGQADYGYTF. For the CDR3, the DNA is TGTGCCAGCAGCTTAGCCGGACAGGCGGACTATGGCTACACCTTC.